These T cell receptor beta chains were read from a single sample in a study of blood T cell repertoires in COVID-19. Generated by immunoSEQ multiplex PCR, the TCRdb table keeps only in-frame clones and is missing some. Counted here are 100,000 or so clones, 84% occurring once; the ten biggest clones make up under 2%. What was sequenced was peripheral blood. These receptors came from a man aged 70-80 years with active or convalescent COVID-19. Each CDR3 is given without its conserved first and last residue. The D gene is left open where the match is weak.

TRBJ2-3	TRBV5-4	TRBD2	ASSVRRGGGSTDTQY
TRBJ2-1	TRBV28	TRBD2	ASRLGGSPANEQF
TRBJ2-1	TRBV19	NA	ASSIRWYNEQF
TRBJ1-5	TRBV30	NA	AWSPGGVGGNQPQH
TRBJ1-2	TRBV7-9	NA	ASRAGDYSYGYT
TRBJ2-7	TRBV29-1	TRBD1	SVVSGQGAYEQY
TRBJ1-2	TRBV2	NA	ASSEGRAVPGYT
TRBJ1-4	TRBV2	TRBD1	ASRLQGGNEKLF
TRBJ2-5	TRBV6-5	TRBD1	ASSYSTGGLETQY
TRBJ1-4	TRBV24-1	NA	ASSPGQTTNEKLF
TRBJ2-7	TRBV6-5	TRBD1	ASSLSGQGSYEQY
TRBJ2-5	TRBV5-6	TRBD2	ASSSGLKGETQY
TRBJ2-7	TRBV4-2	TRBD2	ASSPQLAGGRNEQY
TRBJ2-7	TRBV15	NA	ATSRDRDRSSYEQY
TRBJ1-2	TRBV13	NA	ASSLYQGNYGYT
TRBJ1-2	TRBV3-1/TRBV3-2	NA	ASSHTPTLFYGYT
TRBJ2-6	TRBV28	NA	ASRSGAGANVLT
TRBJ2-7	TRBV13	NA	ASSLGRAYEQY
TRBJ1-2	TRBV28	TRBD1	ASSLRTGRVYGYT
TRBJ2-1	TRBV2	TRBD1	ASSPGTGINEQF
TRBJ1-5	TRBV28	NA	ASSRTYGINQPQH
TRBJ1-2	TRBV6-5	NA	ASSYSAGKNYGYT
TRBJ1-2	TRBV28	NA	ASRSPGVHGYT
TRBJ2-1	TRBV7-2	NA	ASRRDFYNEQF
TRBJ1-2	TRBV7-8	NA	ASSLGGYHYGYT
TRBJ1-5	TRBV5-6	NA	ASSLWGKGGNQPQH
TRBJ1-5	TRBV2	NA	ASRRLFNQPQH
TRBJ1-1	TRBV3-1/TRBV3-2	NA	ASSQGTDAF
TRBJ1-5	TRBV27	NA	ASSLRRGGQPQH